Listed here are 9 T cell receptor beta chains from one sample, sequenced in a study of blood T cell repertoires in COVID-19. The table came from immunoSEQ multiplex PCR; TCRdb's copy has only in-frame clones and leaves some out. The sample shows around 100,000 clones, around four fifths of them seen only once. Sequencing was done on a sample of peripheral blood. The receptor set was obtained from a woman between 35 and 50 years old with acute or convalescent COVID-19.

V and J are TRBV5-1 and TRBJ2-3; possibly TRBD1 for D (6 bases). CDR1 and CDR2 (germline): SGHRS, YFSETQ. The CDR3 contains 16 residues. Trimming took off 1 base at V and 0 bases at J, with 12 bases between the two ends. The CDR3 loop is CASSLMGAASTDTQYF. CDR3 bases: TGCGCCAGCAGCTTGATGGGGGCAGCTAGCACAGATACGCAGTATTTT.

This clone has only one observation. The gene calls are TRBV6-5 and TRBJ1-1; possibly TRBD1 for D (6 bases). The CDR3 is made up of 16 amino acids. Between the trimmed V and J ends, which lost 0 bases and 4 bases, there was a span of 15 bases. CDR1 MNHEY and CDR2 SVGAGI come from the germline V gene. The CDR3 spells CASSYSAGVGGTEAFF. The CDR3 nucleotides read TGTGCCAGCAGTTACTCGGCAGGGGTCGGTGGCACTGAAGCTTTCTTT.

The rearrangement joins TRBV5-1 to TRBJ2-1; 8 nucleotides line up with TRBD1. CDR3 length equals 14 residues. V shed 7 bases, J shed 0 bases, and the junction held 3 bases outside the gene matches. The germline gives CDR1 SGHRS, CDR2 YFSETQ. The CDR3: CASGQGSSYNEQFF. The DNA of the CDR3 is TGCGCCAGCGGACAGGGCAGCTCCTACAATGAGCAGTTCTTC.

This chain links TRBV7-9 with TRBJ2-1, with TRBD2 matching 8 bases. J was trimmed by 9 bases and V by 4 bases; bases with no gene match: 14. Germline loops: CDR1 SEHNR, CDR2 FQNEAQ (reference sequence). This CDR3 has 16 residues. The DNA for the CDR3 is TGTGCCAGCAGCTATCGCGCGGATAGCGGGGAGATTGAGCAGTTCTTC. Encoded protein: CASSYRADSGEIEQFF.

The rearrangement joins TRBV5-1 to TRBJ2-3; unclear D gene. Between the trimmed V and J ends, which lost 5 bases and 2 bases, there was a span of 9 bases. CDR1 SGHRS and CDR2 YFSETQ come from the germline V gene. This CDR3 is 13 amino acids long. CDR3 loop: CASRDPTTDTQYF. Here the CDR3 DNA reads TGCGCCAGCAGAGATCCTACCACAGATACGCAGTATTTT.

V is TRBV3-1 (or the pseudogene TRBV3-2) and J is TRBJ2-7, with a tentative D call TRBD1 (6 bases). The CDR3 length is 12 residues. Trimming took off 8 bases at V and 7 bases at J, with 15 bases between the two ends. Germline loops: CDR1 LGHDT, CDR2 YNNKEL (reference sequence). The CDR3 here is CASAGSRGEQYF. In DNA form, the CDR3 reads TGTGCCAGCGCGGGCTCCAGGGGAGAGCAGTACTTC.

V is TRBV19 and J is TRBJ1-2; 7 bases map to TRBD1. Germline CDR1 LNHDA, CDR2 SQIVND (reference sequence). This CDR3 has 12 amino acids. J gave up 6 bases and V 4 bases, and 2 bases lay outside the gene matches. This CDR3 reads CASSTQGNGYTF. CDR3 in DNA: TGTGCCAGTAGTACACAGGGGAATGGCTACACCTTC.

The rearrangement joins TRBV6-5 to TRBJ1-3; D is uncertain. From germline, CDR1 is MNHEY and CDR2 SVGAGI. V lost 0 bases to trimming and J lost 0 bases, with 9 bases between them. The length of the CDR3 is 16 residues. The CDR3 DNA reads as TGTGCCAGCAGTTACTCGAGGTATTTCTCTGGAAACACCATATATTTT. Its protein product is CASSYSRYFSGNTIYF.

Only one count was recorded for this clone. The V gene is TRBV7-2, the J gene TRBJ2-7; 12 nucleotides align to TRBD2. The V gene's germline CDR1 is SGHTA and CDR2 FQGNSA. V lost 1 base, J lost 1 base, and 8 bases stayed unmatched. The CDR3 runs 18 residues. This chain's CDR3 is CASSLESQLAGGSYEQYF. DNA of the CDR3: TGTGCCAGCAGCTTAGAGTCCCAACTAGCGGGGGGTTCCTACGAGCAGTACTTC.